The 24 T cell receptor beta chains below were found in one sample sequenced in a study of shared clonotypes between healthy human individuals. Data came from immunoSEQ multiplex PCR; TCRdb stores just in-frame clones and leaves some out. The sample yields more than 900,000 clones, approximately 80% seen once. Input material: memory CD4+ T cells from PBMCs. Subset described: CD45RA-negative fraction. These receptors all come from a man between 18 and 35 years old in good health. Some clones in this sample may be carry-over from other donors' samples.

The chain recombines TRBV5-1 with TRBJ2-5; D is ambiguous. CDR1 is SGHRS and CDR2 is YFSETQ in the germline V gene. Trimming stripped 0 bases from V and 4 bases from J, with 10 bases between. CDR3 length equals 14 residues. The CDR3 loop is CASSLVPGAETQYF. The CDR3 DNA sequence: TGCGCCAGCAGCTTGGTCCCTGGCGCAGAGACCCAGTACTTC.

This clone came up a few times. V is TRBV7-8 and J is TRBJ2-7; the match to TRBD1 covers 10 bases. V lost 3 bases, J lost 5 bases, and 4 bases stayed unmatched. CDR3 size: 14 residues. In germline, CDR1 is SGHVS, CDR2 FQNEAQ. This CDR3 reads CASSFTTGGHEQYF. The CDR3 bases are TGTGCCAGCAGCTTTACGACAGGGGGCCACGAGCAGTACTTC. The full variable domain, its missing parts supplied by reference TRBV7-8 and TRBJ2-7, is GAGVSQSPRYKVAKRGQDVALRCDPISGHVSLFWYQQALGQGPEFLTYFQNEAQLDKSGLPSDRFFAERPEGSVSTLKIQRTQQEDSAVYLCASSFTTGGHEQYFGPGTRLTVT.

This clone was observed a few times. The chain has TRBV9 and TRBJ1-1, with D unclear. The length of the CDR3 is 14 residues. Between the trimmed V and J ends, which lost 3 bases and 1 base, there was a span of 10 bases. Germline V lookup: CDR1 SGDLS, CDR2 YYNGEE. The DNA for the CDR3 is TGTGCCAGCAGCGGGACCTGGGGGAACACTGAAGCTTTCTTT. Its translation is CASSGTWGNTEAFF.

The chain combines TRBV5-6 with TRBJ1-1; the match to TRBD1 covers 12 bases. CDR1 SGHDT and CDR2 YYEEEE come from the germline V gene. The CDR3 runs 15 residues. Germline trimming cut 4 bases from V and 7 bases from J; bases unmatched to any gene: 8. The CDR3 DNA follows: TGTGCCAGCAGCCGGGGGACAGGGGGCGACCATGAAGCTTTCTTT. This encodes CASSRGTGGDHEAFF.

CDR3 coding DNA: TGTGCCAGCAGTTACACGGGAGAGGCCTACAATGAGCAGTTCTTC. Protein: CASSYTGEAYNEQFF. V gene TRBV6-6 combines with J gene TRBJ2-1; perhaps TRBD2 as D (6 bases). From germline, CDR1 is MNHNY and CDR2 SVGAGI (reference sequence). V lost 2 bases and J 2 bases, leaving 10 bases between the germline ends. CDR3 length: 15 amino acids.

The genes are TRBV20-1 and TRBJ2-1; D is ambiguous. There are 11 residues in the CDR3. CDR1 and CDR2 from the germline V gene are DFQATT and SNEGSKA (reference sequence). Trimming shortened V by 1 base and J by 7 bases, and 5 bases separated the two germline ends. DNA for the CDR3: TGCAGTGCTAGAGCCTTGAATGAGCAGTTCTTC. This gives the protein CSARALNEQFF.

A few counts support this clone. As DNA, the CDR3 is TGTGCCAGCAGCTCCGGACAGGGGAAAGCTTTCTTT. This translates into CASSSGQGKAFF. V is TRBV7-3 and J is TRBJ1-1; TRBD1 matches at 9 bases. This CDR3 contains 12 residues. CDR1 is SGHTA and CDR2 is FQGTGA in the germline V gene. With V trimmed by 4 bases and J by 9 bases, 3 bases remained unmatched.

In this sample, this clone turned up a few times. The chain links TRBV18 to TRBJ2-2, with 9 nucleotides matching TRBD2. Per the germline V gene, CDR1 is KGHSH and CDR2 is LQKENI. There are 15 residues in the CDR3. V shed 6 bases and J 3 bases; nucleotides not matched to a gene: 5. The DNA for the CDR3 is TGTGCCAGCTCCCTAGGGACTAGCCACACCGGGGAGCTGTTTTTT. It encodes CASSLGTSHTGELFF.

This clone was detected only once. The chain couples TRBV5-1 to TRBJ1-4; no clear D. Trimming cost V 0 bases and J 4 bases, with 7 bases left between them. CDR1 and CDR2 (germline): SGHRS, YFSETQ. This CDR3 region has 14 residues. The CDR3 region has the DNA TGCGCCAGCAGCTTGGGTTCCAATAATGAAAAACTGTTTTTT. Its protein is CASSLGSNNEKLFF.

The rearrangement links TRBV9 to TRBJ1-3; D is possibly TRBD1 (6 bases). This CDR3 is 16 amino acids long. The V gene lost 3 bases and the J gene lost 3 bases, with 16 bases spanning the gap. CDR1 SGDLS and CDR2 YYNGEE come from the germline V gene. This CDR3 is CASSAQLPGVGNTIYF. DNA of the CDR3: TGTGCCAGCAGCGCACAATTACCAGGGGTTGGAAACACCATATATTTT.

V usage is TRBV2 and J usage is TRBJ2-5; 10 bases line up with TRBD2. This CDR3 is built from 15 residues. Trimming removed 5 bases from V and 5 bases from J; junction bases left unmatched: 8. Germline CDR1 is SNHLY and CDR2 is FYNNEI. CDR3 sequence reads: CASSSASGSGETQYF. For the CDR3, the DNA is TGTGCCAGCAGTTCGGCTAGCGGGAGCGGGGAGACCCAGTACTTC.

V gene TRBV6-5 combines with J gene TRBJ2-7; TRBD1 might be the D (5 bases). This CDR3 spans 16 amino acids. V was cut by 0 bases and J by 0 bases, with 12 bases left in between. Germline CDR1 is MNHEY and CDR2 is SVGAGI. Written as DNA, the CDR3 is TGTGCCAGCAGTTACTCCTCAGGGCAGTACTCCTACGAGCAGTACTTC. Encoded protein: CASSYSSGQYSYEQYF.

This clone was seen ten or more times. The J gene is TRBJ2-7, the V gene TRBV18; possibly TRBD1 for D (5 bases). Trimming removed 0 bases from V and 6 bases from J, with 18 bases in between. Germline CDR1 KGHSH, CDR2 LQKENI. The CDR3 contains 16 residues. The CDR3 sequence is CASSPPGLGPTGEQYF. DNA for the CDR3: TGTGCCAGCTCACCACCGGGCTTGGGGCCTACAGGCGAGCAGTACTTC. Filled out from reference TRBV18 and TRBJ2-7, the complete variable domain reads NAGVMQNPRHLVRRRGQEARLRCSPMKGHSHVYWYRQLPEEGLKFMVYLQKENIIDESGMPKERFSAEFPKEGPSILRIQQVVRGDSAAYFCASSPPGLGPTGEQYFGPGTRLTVT.

The chain carries TRBV6-5 and TRBJ2-5; D unclear. CDR1 is MNHEY, CDR2 SVGAGI, per germline. With 4 bases removed from V and 2 bases from J, the gap between germline ends came to 17 bases. The CDR3 loop spans 16 amino acids. The CDR3 DNA follows: TGTGCCAGCAGTTCGGCCCATTCCCGGGCTCAAGAGACCCAGTACTTC. This translates into CASSSAHSRAQETQYF.

As for this clone: The sample carries other DNA sequences with the same CDR3. V gene TRBV5-1 combines with J gene TRBJ1-2, with TRBD1 matching over 10 bases. The CDR3 is 14 amino acids. Germline CDR1 and CDR2: SGHRS and YFSETQ. The J segment lost 4 bases and the V segment lost 5 bases, leaving 5 bases of the junction unmatched. The CDR3 coding sequence is TGCGCCAGCAGGCCGGGACAGGGGCCCTATGGCTACACCTTC. As protein: CASRPGQGPYGYTF.

This CDR3 reads CASSLTGGAPGGYTF. The DNA of the CDR3 is TGTGCCAGCAGCCTCACAGGGGGCGCCCCGGGTGGCTACACCTTC. This chain uses TRBV7-9 with TRBJ1-2; 9 positions match TRBD1. Germline CDR1 is SEHNR and CDR2 is FQNEAQ (reference sequence). This CDR3 spans 15 amino acids. With V trimmed by 5 bases and J by 7 bases, 11 bases remained unmatched.

The rearrangement joins TRBV9 to TRBJ1-5, with D hard to call. The germline V and J ends were trimmed by 4 bases and 0 bases, with 11 bases remaining between them. The CDR3 is 15 amino acids. Germline CDR1 SGDLS, CDR2 YYNGEE. The CDR3 loop is CASSPLGGSNQPQHF. The CDR3 region has the DNA TGTGCCAGCAGCCCCCTTGGCGGTAGCAATCAGCCCCAGCATTTT. Full variable domain (rest looked up from reference TRBV9 and TRBJ1-5): DSGVTQTPKHLITATGQRVTLRCSPRSGDLSVYWYQQSLDQGLQFLIQYYNGEERAKGNILERFSAQQFPDLHSELNLSSLELGDSALYFCASSPLGGSNQPQHFGDGTRLSIL.

In this sample, this clone turned up a few times. V is TRBV18 and J is TRBJ1-1; TRBD1 might be the D (5 bases). CDR3 length: 12 amino acids. V lost 6 bases to trimming and J lost 6 bases, with 11 bases between them. Germline V gene lookup returns CDR1 KGHSH and CDR2 LQKENI. The CDR3 here is CASSRQTAEAFF. For the CDR3, the DNA is TGTGCCAGCTCCCGACAGACTGCTGAAGCTTTCTTT.

The chain couples TRBV28 to TRBJ2-2; the match to TRBD1 covers 8 bases. The CDR3 sequence is 17 residues long. V lost 3 bases, J lost 6 bases, and 12 bases stayed unmatched. Germline-derived CDR1 and CDR2 are MDHEN and SYDVKM. The CDR3 loop reads CASSFPQDREGAGELFF. The CDR3 DNA is TGTGCCAGCAGTTTCCCTCAGGACAGGGAAGGAGCCGGGGAGCTGTTTTTT.

This clone was detected a few times. The V and J genes are TRBV30 and TRBJ1-1; no reliable D call. Deletions cut 0 bases from V and 5 bases from J, with 13 bases between. Germline V gene data show CDR1 as GTSNPN and CDR2 as SVGIG (reference sequence). The CDR3 has 14 amino acids. CDR3 sequence (DNA): TGTGCCTGGAGTGTAACCGGGTTGCGGACTGAAGCTTTCTTT. This sequence encodes CAWSVTGLRTEAFF.

The rearrangement uses TRBV18 and TRBJ2-5; no reliable D call. V lost 1 base and J 0 bases, leaving 9 bases between the germline ends. Germline CDR1 reads KGHSH; CDR2 reads LQKENI. The CDR3 sequence is 15 residues long. The CDR3 region is CASSPLDQDQETQYF. The DNA for the CDR3 is TGTGCCAGCTCACCACTAGACCAAGACCAAGAGACCCAGTACTTC.

This sequence joins TRBV5-1 and TRBJ1-1, with TRBD1 identical over 8 bases. Germline CDR1 and CDR2: SGHRS and YFSETQ. The V gene end was trimmed by 3 bases and the J gene end by 7 bases; junction bases not matched to a gene: 11. This CDR3 comprises 15 residues. The CDR3 is CASSWTGLEANEAFF. The CDR3 DNA follows: TGCGCCAGCAGCTGGACAGGGTTAGAGGCCAATGAAGCTTTCTTT.

The chain combines TRBV7-9 with TRBJ2-7, with D uncertain. CDR3 length: 15 amino acids. Trimming stripped 1 base from V and 0 bases from J, with 10 bases between. Germline-derived CDR1 and CDR2 are SEHNR and FQNEAQ (reference sequence). The CDR3 reads CASSLDRTVSYEQYF. The CDR3 DNA follows: TGTGCCAGCAGCTTAGATAGAACGGTCTCCTACGAGCAGTACTTC.

The chain carries TRBV6-5 and TRBJ2-7; a weak D match, TRBD1 (6 bases). The V end was cut by 4 bases, the J end by 0 bases, with 13 bases between. There are 15 residues in the CDR3. The germline gives CDR1 MNHEY, CDR2 SVGAGI. CDR3 sequence reads: CASSSLGTNSYEQYF. The CDR3 DNA reads TGTGCCAGCAGTTCCCTCGGGACAAACTCCTACGAGCAGTACTTC.